These 25 T cell receptor beta chains were sequenced from one sample in a study of regulatory T cells in long-lasting Graves disease. The authors built TCR beta libraries using iRepertoire HTBI primers and Arm-PCR of CDR3 regions. TCRdb re-derived calls from the multiplex PCR reads in MiXCR, one entry per CDR3 protein. Of about 540,000 distinct CDR3 sequences listed, about 14% are singletons. Time point indicated: newly diagnosed GD, antithyroid drugs for less than 3 months. PBMC RNA served as the TCR library source. The sample was also linked to a second study, of T cells in Graves' hyperthyroidism and ophthalmopathy.

The source was peripheral blood mononuclear cells (PBMCs), collected at new diagnosis, from a patient treated with antithyroid drugs. Receptor source: a man aged 30-40 years with Graves disease.

The sample holds many counts of this clonotype. V usage is TRBV15 and J usage is TRBJ1-1; D not resolved. Germline CDR1 is LNHNV and CDR2 is YYDKDF (reference sequence). The CDR3 is 14 amino acids. Trimming pared 0 bases from V and 1 base from J, leaving 6 bases between. In DNA, the CDR3 is TGTGCCACCAGCAGAGATCCGGGGAACACTGAAGCTTTCTTT. Translating it yields CATSRDPGNTEAFF.

This clonotype came up many times. The chain recombines TRBV5-1 with TRBJ2-3; 8 nucleotides agree with TRBD2. The CDR3 runs to 15 residues. The ends lost 2 bases at V and 2 bases at J; junction bases unmatched: 4. Germline lookup yields CDR1 SGHRS and CDR2 YFSETQ. This chain's CDR3 is CASSFRTSLTDTQYF. CDR3 nucleotides: TGCGCCAGCAGCTTTAGGACTAGCCTCACAGATACGCAGTATTTT.

The CDR3 here is CASKEGIRLNQPQHF. In DNA, the CDR3 is TGTGCCAGCAAGGAAGGAATCCGGCTCAATCAGCCCCAGCATTTT. V gene TRBV6-7 combines with J gene TRBJ1-5; D unresolved. TRBV6-7 is labeled an ORF, and its function is uncertain. The length of the CDR3 is 15 residues. Trimming left V 7 bases short and J 3 bases short, with 16 bases between.

This clonotype occurred many times. This sequence joins TRBV5-4 and TRBJ2-5; no definite D call. The CDR3 loop spans 13 amino acids. Germline V gives CDR1 SGHNT, CDR2 YYREEE (reference sequence). Trimming took off 2 bases at V and 2 bases at J, with 7 bases between the two ends. The CDR3 spells CASSFHVQETQYF. The CDR3 nucleotides read TGTGCCAGCAGCTTCCACGTACAAGAGACCCAGTACTTC.

This clonotype came up a few times. The V call is TRBV2, the J call TRBJ1-6; the D is unclear. Trimming removed 6 bases at V and 4 bases at J, with 16 bases between. This CDR3 region has 16 residues. From germline, CDR1 is SNHLY and CDR2 FYNNEI. CDR3 protein: CASSPIKFLYNSPLHF. The CDR3, as DNA: TGTGCCAGCAGCCCCATCAAATTCCTATATAATTCACCCCTCCACTTT.

The chain recombines TRBV20-1 with TRBJ2-6, with D possibly matching TRBD2 (5 bases). The V gene lost 6 bases and the J gene lost 0 bases, with 18 bases spanning the gap. Germline V gene data show CDR1 as DFQATT and CDR2 as SNEGSKA (reference sequence). This CDR3 is 17 amino acids long. CDR3 sequence reads: CSAVGLRILSGANVLTF. In DNA form, the CDR3 reads TGCAGTGCGGTTGGACTCCGAATCCTCTCTGGGGCCAACGTCCTGACTTTC.

Ten or more counts support this clonotype. The chain combines TRBV5-1 with TRBJ2-7; D unresolved. Germline V gene data show CDR1 as SGHRS and CDR2 as YFSETQ. The CDR3 spans 15 residues. The germline V and J ends were trimmed by 0 bases and 3 bases, with 13 bases remaining between them. CDR3 region: CASSLVARYSYEQYF. DNA for the CDR3: TGCGCCAGCAGCTTGGTTGCTAGGTATAGCTACGAGCAGTACTTC.

This clonotype occurred many times. The CDR3 bases are TGTGCCAGCAGTCCAGGACAGGAAGTTCGAACCCCCCGCCTAAGCTCCTACGAGCAGTACTTC. Protein: CASSPGQEVRTPRLSSYEQYF. The genes are TRBV28 and TRBJ2-7; 7 nucleotides line up with TRBD1. Losses at the gene ends were 5 bases for V and 0 bases for J; bases not matched to a gene: 25. This CDR3 contains 21 residues. Per germline, CDR1 MDHEN and CDR2 SYDVKM.

This clonotype was picked up many times. The gene calls are TRBV7-8 and TRBJ2-1, with D perhaps matching TRBD2 (6 bases). CDR3 length: 16 amino acids. Between the trimmed V and J ends, which lost 2 bases and 0 bases, there was a span of 11 bases. Germline CDR1 reads SGHVS; CDR2 reads FQNEAQ. CDR3 sequence (DNA): TGTGCCAGCAGCTTAAGGCGGGACTCCTCCTACAATGAGCAGTTCTTC. It specifies CASSLRRDSSYNEQFF.

This clonotype has at least ten counts. The V and J genes are TRBV5-1 and TRBJ2-7, with a tentative D call TRBD1 (6 bases). V lost 1 base, J lost 0 bases, and 11 bases lay in between. This CDR3 has 15 amino acids. Germline V gene data show CDR1 as SGHRS and CDR2 as YFSETQ. The CDR3 region is CASSLSGGLSYEQYF. CDR3 DNA: TGCGCCAGCAGCTTGTCTGGGGGCCTCTCCTACGAGCAGTACTTC. Together with reference TRBV5-1 and TRBJ2-7, the CDR3 gives the full variable domain: KAGVTQTPRYLIKTRGQQVTLSCSPISGHRSVSWYQQTPGQGLQFLFEYFSETQRNKGNFPGRFSGRQFSNSRSEMNVSTLELGDSALYLCASSLSGGLSYEQYFGPGTRLTVT.

This clonotype appeared many times. The V and J genes are TRBV2 and TRBJ1-3; D not certain. V was pared by 1 base and J by 0 bases, with 7 bases between. CDR3 length equals 15 residues. In germline, CDR1 is SNHLY, CDR2 FYNNEI. CDR3 coding DNA: TGTGCCAGCAGTGAAGGGGGAGGCTCTGGAAACACCATATATTTT. Translation: CASSEGGGSGNTIYF.

This clonotype was picked up many times. This chain uses TRBV10-3 with TRBJ2-2, with 7 positions matching TRBD1. This CDR3 comprises 15 residues. Germline assignment: CDR1 ENHRY and CDR2 SYGVKD. The V segment lost 0 bases and the J segment 6 bases; nucleotides outside the gene matches: 4. The CDR3 nucleotides read TGTGCCATCAGTGAGTCGGGGACAGCCCCCGGGGAGCTGTTTTTT. Translating it yields CAISESGTAPGELFF.

Written as DNA, the CDR3 is TGTGCCAGCAGTGGACAGCGTCTCTCTGGAAACACCATATATTTT. It is translated as CASSGQRLSGNTIYF. The genes are TRBV2 and TRBJ1-3; the D gene is possibly TRBD1 (5 bases). This CDR3 is 15 amino acids long. Germline V gene sequence: CDR1 SNHLY, CDR2 FYNNEI. V shed 4 bases and J shed 0 bases, with 10 bases lying between them.

This clonotype was observed many times. The chain is built from TRBV5-1 and TRBJ2-7, with TRBD2 identical over 10 bases. J lost 0 bases, V lost 4 bases, and 7 bases had no gene match. CDR3 size: 16 residues. CDR1 and CDR2 from the germline V gene are SGHRS and YFSETQ. The CDR3, as DNA: TGCGCCAGCAGCGTACTAGCGGGACTATCCTCCTACGAGCAGTACTTC. Residues: CASSVLAGLSSYEQYF.

This clonotype was observed many times. The rearrangement uses TRBV29-1 and TRBJ1-1; D gene unclear. The CDR3 consists of 13 residues. Trimming removed 4 bases at V and 1 base at J, with 10 bases between. The germline CDR1 and CDR2 sequences are SQVTM and ANQGSEA. Here the CDR3 reads CSVVPDPNTEAFF. For the CDR3, the DNA is TGCAGCGTTGTTCCCGACCCGAACACTGAAGCTTTCTTT. The variable domain in full, completed from reference TRBV29-1 and TRBJ1-1, reads SAVISQKPSRDICQRGTSLTIQCQVDSQVTMMFWYRQQPGQSLTLIATANQGSEATYESGFVIDKFPISRPNLTFSTLTVSNMSPEDSSIYLCSVVPDPNTEAFFGQGTRLTVV.

This chain uses TRBV29-1 with TRBJ2-3, with 10 bases aligning to TRBD2. Germline V gene sequence: CDR1 SQVTM, CDR2 ANQGSEA. The CDR3 extends over 21 amino acids. Trimming took 5 bases from V and 5 from J; bases not matched to a gene: 28. CDR3 loop: CSVRPWRGLIQREGLGDTQYF. CDR3 DNA: TGCAGCGTTAGGCCTTGGAGGGGCTTGATCCAGCGGGAGGGCCTGGGAGATACGCAGTATTTT.

This clonotype was found many times. The junction does not match germline at one end; this may be a read error. This chain joins TRBV27 and TRBJ2-1; TRBD2 agrees at 8 bases. This CDR3 spans 16 amino acids. Germline-derived CDR1 and CDR2 are MNHEY and SMNVEV (reference sequence). The CDR3 DNA follows: TGTGCCAGCAGTACCCAAGCGGGAGCTCGGTACAGTGAGCAGTTCTTC. It encodes CASSTQAGARYSEQFF.

In its sample, this clonotype was seen many times. V is TRBV7-2 and J is TRBJ2-7, with TRBD1 matching 7 bases. Germline V gene lookup returns CDR1 SGHTA and CDR2 FQGNSA. This CDR3 contains 17 residues. Trimming removed 7 bases from V and 2 bases from J; junction bases left unmatched: 17. The CDR3 DNA follows: TGTGCCAGCACCGCCGGGACAGTCAAACCTTTTACCTACGAGCAGTACTTC. The encoded protein is CASTAGTVKPFTYEQYF.

The sample holds a few counts of this clonotype. The rearrangement links TRBV10-3 to TRBJ2-2; TRBD1 matches 8 bases. Germline trimming cut 6 bases from V and 2 bases from J; bases unmatched to any gene: 14. CDR1 and CDR2 from the germline V gene are ENHRY and SYGVKD. This CDR3 region has 18 residues. In DNA, the CDR3 is TGTGCCATCAGCAAGGTTCATCCGACAGGGGATAACACCGGGGAGCTGTTTTTT. Residues: CAISKVHPTGDNTGELFF.

This clonotype was found many times. The chain recombines TRBV11-1 with TRBJ2-3; possibly TRBD1 or TRBD2 for D (7 bases each). Germline V gene sequence: CDR1 SGHAT, CDR2 FQDESV (reference sequence). Between the trimmed V and J ends, which lost 6 bases and 6 bases, there was a span of 19 bases. This CDR3 has 15 residues. This chain's CDR3 is CASRQGTWREDTQYF. In nucleotides, the CDR3 is TGTGCCAGCAGACAGGGGACGTGGCGGGAGGATACGCAGTATTTT.

The chain uses TRBV18 and TRBJ2-3; TRBD2 matches at 14 bases. J gave up 5 bases and V 6 bases, and 4 bases lay outside the gene matches. CDR3 length: 15 residues. Germline CDR1 reads KGHSH; CDR2 reads LQKENI. In DNA form, the CDR3 reads TGTGCCAGCTCGGGGACTAGCGGGAGCCAAGATACGCAGTATTTT. It is translated as CASSGTSGSQDTQYF.

This clonotype was seen repeatedly, ten times or more. V usage is TRBV2 and J usage is TRBJ1-3; 9 positions agree with TRBD1. Germline trimming cut 5 bases from V and 2 bases from J; bases unmatched to any gene: 10. The CDR3 totals 17 residues. The V gene's germline CDR1 is SNHLY and CDR2 FYNNEI. The CDR3 loop is CASSPRQGDPPGNTIYF. The CDR3, as DNA: TGTGCCAGCAGTCCCAGACAGGGGGACCCTCCTGGAAACACCATATATTTT.

The rearrangement uses TRBV7-2 and TRBJ2-7, with 12 bases fitting TRBD2. Germline lookup yields CDR1 SGHTA and CDR2 FQGNSA. The CDR3 totals 15 residues. Losses at the gene ends were 6 bases for V and 8 bases for J; bases not matched to a gene: 11. CDR3 sequence (DNA): TGTGCCAGCAGGTTCCTAGCGGGAGGGCCCAACAAGCAGTACTTC. It is translated as CASRFLAGGPNKQYF.

On this clonotype itself: With a much larger clone just one base away, this may be a read error. V is TRBV7-2 and J is TRBJ2-3, with TRBD1 matching over 10 bases. This CDR3 is built from 18 residues. CDR1 is SGHTA and CDR2 is FQGNSA in the germline V gene. The CDR3 sequence is CASSSSLRQGAGLDMQYF. As DNA, the CDR3 is TGTGCCAGCAGCTCTAGCCTTCGACAGGGGGCAGGATTAGATATGCAGTATTTT. The whole variable domain, filled in from reference TRBV7-2 and TRBJ2-3, reads GAGVSQSPSNKVTEKGKDVELRCDPISGHTALYWYRQSLGQGLEFLIYFQGNSAPDKSGLPSDRFSAERTGGSVSTLTIQRTQQEDSAVYLCASSSSLRQGAGLDMQYFGPGTRLTVL.

V gene TRBV5-1 combines with J gene TRBJ2-1; 12 bases are a match to TRBD2. The J segment lost 0 bases and the V segment lost 7 bases, leaving 14 bases of the junction unmatched. Germline CDR1 and CDR2: SGHRS and YFSETQ. The CDR3 totals 19 residues. The CDR3 loop reads CASRFSGLAGTSSYNEQFF. DNA for the CDR3: TGCGCCAGCCGGTTTTCCGGACTAGCGGGAACGAGCTCCTACAATGAGCAGTTCTTC.